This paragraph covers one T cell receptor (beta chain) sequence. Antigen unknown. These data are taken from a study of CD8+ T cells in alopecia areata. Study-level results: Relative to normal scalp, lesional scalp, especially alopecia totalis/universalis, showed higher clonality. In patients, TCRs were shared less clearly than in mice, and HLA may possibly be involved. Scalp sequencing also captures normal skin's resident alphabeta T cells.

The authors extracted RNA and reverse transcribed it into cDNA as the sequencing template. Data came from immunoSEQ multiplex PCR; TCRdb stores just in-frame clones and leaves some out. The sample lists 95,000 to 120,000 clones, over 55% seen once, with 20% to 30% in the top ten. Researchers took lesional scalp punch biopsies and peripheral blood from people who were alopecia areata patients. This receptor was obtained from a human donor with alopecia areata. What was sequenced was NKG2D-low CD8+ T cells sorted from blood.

The CDR3 sequence is CAISRGDEQFF. CDR3 nucleotide sequence: TGTGCCATCAGTAGGGGGGACGAGCAGTTCTTC. This rearrangement joins TRBV10-3 to TRBJ2-1; D may correspond to TRBD1 or TRBD2 (6 bases each). Germline-derived CDR1 and CDR2 are ENHRY and SYGVKD. The V and J ends lost 5 bases and 10 bases respectively, with 9 bases between them. The CDR3 spans 11 residues.